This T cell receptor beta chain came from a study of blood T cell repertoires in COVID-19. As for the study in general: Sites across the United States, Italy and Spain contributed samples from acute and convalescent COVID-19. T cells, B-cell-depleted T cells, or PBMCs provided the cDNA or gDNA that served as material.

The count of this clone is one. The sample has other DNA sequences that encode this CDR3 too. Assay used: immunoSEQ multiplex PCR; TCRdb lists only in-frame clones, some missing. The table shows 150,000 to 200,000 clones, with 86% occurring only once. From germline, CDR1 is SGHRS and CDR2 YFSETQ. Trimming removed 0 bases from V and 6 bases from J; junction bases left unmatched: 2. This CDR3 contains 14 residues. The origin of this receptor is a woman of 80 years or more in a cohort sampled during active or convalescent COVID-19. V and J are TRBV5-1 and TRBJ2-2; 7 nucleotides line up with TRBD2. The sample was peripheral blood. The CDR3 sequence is CASSLGLAAGELFF. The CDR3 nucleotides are TGCGCCAGCAGCTTGGGGCTAGCGGCCGGGGAGCTGTTTTTT.